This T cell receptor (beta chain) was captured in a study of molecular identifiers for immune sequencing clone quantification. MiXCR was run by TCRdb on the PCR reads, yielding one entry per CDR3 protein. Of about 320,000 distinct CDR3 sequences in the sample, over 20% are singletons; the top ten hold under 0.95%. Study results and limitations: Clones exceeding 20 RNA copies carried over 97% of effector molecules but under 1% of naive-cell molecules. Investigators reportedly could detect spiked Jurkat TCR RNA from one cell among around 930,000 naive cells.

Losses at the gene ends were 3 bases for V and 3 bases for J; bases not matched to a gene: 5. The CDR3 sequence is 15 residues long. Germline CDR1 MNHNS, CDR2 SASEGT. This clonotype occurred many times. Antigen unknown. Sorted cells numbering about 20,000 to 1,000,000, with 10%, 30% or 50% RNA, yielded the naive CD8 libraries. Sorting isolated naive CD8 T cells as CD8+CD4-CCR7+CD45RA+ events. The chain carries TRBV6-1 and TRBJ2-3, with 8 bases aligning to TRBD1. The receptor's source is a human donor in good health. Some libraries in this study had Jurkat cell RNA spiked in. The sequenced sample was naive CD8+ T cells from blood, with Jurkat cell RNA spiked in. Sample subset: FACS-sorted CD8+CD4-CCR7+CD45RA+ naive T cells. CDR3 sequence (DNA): TGTGCCAGCAGTGAGGAGGACAGGGTTACAGATACGCAGTATTTT. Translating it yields CASSEEDRVTDTQYF.